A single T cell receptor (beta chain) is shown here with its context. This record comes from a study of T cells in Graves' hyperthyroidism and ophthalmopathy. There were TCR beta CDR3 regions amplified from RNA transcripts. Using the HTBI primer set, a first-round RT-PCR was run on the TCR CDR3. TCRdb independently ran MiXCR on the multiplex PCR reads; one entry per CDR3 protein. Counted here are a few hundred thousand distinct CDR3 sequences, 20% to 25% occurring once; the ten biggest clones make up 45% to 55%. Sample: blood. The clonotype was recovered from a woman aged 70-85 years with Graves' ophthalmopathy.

Written as DNA, the CDR3 is TGTGCCAGCAGTGTTACAGGGGTTGATCAGCCCCAGCATTTT. Its protein is CASSVTGVDQPQHF. The chain joins TRBV6-1 to TRBJ1-5, with 7 bases fitting TRBD1. Germline loops: CDR1 MNHNS, CDR2 SASEGT. The CDR3 spans 14 residues. V lost 4 bases and J lost 5; bases outside the gene matches: 5.